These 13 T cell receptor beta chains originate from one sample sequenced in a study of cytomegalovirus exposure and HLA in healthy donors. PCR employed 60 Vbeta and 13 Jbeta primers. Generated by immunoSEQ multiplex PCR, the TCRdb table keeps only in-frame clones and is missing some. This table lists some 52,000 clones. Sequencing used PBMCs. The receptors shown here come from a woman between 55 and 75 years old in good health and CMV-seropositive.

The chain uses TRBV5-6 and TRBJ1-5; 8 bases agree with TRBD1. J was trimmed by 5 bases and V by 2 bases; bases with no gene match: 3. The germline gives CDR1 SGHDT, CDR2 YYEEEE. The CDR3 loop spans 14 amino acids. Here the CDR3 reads CASSLQGGDQPQHF. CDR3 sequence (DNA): TGTGCCAGCAGCTTACAGGGGGGTGATCAGCCCCAGCATTTT.

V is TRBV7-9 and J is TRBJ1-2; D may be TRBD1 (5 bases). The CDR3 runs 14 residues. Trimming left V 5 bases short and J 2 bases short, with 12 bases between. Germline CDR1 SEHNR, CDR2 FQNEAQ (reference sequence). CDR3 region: CASSLGQRNYGYTF. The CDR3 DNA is TGTGCCAGCAGCCTAGGACAACGAAACTATGGCTACACCTTC. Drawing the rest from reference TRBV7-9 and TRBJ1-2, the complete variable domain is DTGVSQNPRHKITKRGQNVTFRCDPISEHNRLYWYRQTLGQGPEFLTYFQNEAQLEKSRLLSDRFSAERPKGSFSTLEIQRTEQGDSAMYLCASSLGQRNYGYTFGSGTRLTVV.

The CDR3 protein is CASSLSGGYNSPLHF. The CDR3 nucleotides read TGTGCCAGCAGCTTATCGGGGGGCTATAATTCACCCCTCCACTTT. The chain is built from TRBV7-2 and TRBJ1-6, with D possibly being TRBD1 (5 bases). CDR3 size: 15 residues. Germline loops: CDR1 SGHTA, CDR2 FQGNSA. Trimming left V 2 bases short and J 3 bases short, with 8 bases between.

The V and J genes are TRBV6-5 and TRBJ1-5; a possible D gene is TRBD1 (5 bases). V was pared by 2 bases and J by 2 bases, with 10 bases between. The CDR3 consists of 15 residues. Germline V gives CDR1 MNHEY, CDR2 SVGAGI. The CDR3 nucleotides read TGTGCCAGCAGTTACGCGACGGGGGGCAATCAGCCCCAGCATTTT. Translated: CASSYATGGNQPQHF.

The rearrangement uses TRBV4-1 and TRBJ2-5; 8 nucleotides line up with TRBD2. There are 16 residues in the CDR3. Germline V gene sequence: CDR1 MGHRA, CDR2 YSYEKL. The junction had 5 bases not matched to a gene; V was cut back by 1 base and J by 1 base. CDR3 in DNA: TGCGCCAGCAGCCAAGTAGGCGGGGGGCTCCAAGAGACCCAGTACTTC. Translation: CASSQVGGGLQETQYF.

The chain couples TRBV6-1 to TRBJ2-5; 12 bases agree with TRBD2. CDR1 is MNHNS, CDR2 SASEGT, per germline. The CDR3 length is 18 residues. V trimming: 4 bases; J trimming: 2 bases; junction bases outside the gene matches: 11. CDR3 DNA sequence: TGTGCCAGCAGTGGGATGAGGGCTAGCGGGGGGGTACAAGAGACCCAGTACTTC. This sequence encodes CASSGMRASGGVQETQYF.

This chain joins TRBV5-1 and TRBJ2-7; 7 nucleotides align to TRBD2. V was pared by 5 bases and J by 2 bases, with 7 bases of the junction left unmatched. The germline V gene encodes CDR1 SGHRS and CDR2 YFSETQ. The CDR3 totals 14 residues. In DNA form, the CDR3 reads TGCGCCAGCAGTGTGGGGACTAACGCCTACGAGCAGTACTTC. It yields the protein CASSVGTNAYEQYF.

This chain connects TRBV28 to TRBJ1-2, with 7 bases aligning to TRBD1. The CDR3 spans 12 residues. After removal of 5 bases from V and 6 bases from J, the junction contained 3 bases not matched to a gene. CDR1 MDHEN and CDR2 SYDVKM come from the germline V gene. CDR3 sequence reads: CASSLQGNGYTF. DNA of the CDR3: TGTGCCAGCAGTCTACAGGGGAATGGCTACACCTTC.

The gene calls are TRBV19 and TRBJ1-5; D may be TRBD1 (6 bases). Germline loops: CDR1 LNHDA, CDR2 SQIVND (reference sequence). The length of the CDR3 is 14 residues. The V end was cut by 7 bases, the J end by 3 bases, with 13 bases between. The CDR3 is CASTRTAYNQPQHF. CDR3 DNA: TGTGCCAGTACTCGGACAGCATACAATCAGCCCCAGCATTTT. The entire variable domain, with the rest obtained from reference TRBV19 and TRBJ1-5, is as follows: DGGITQSPKYLFRKEGQNVTLSCEQNLNHDAMYWYRQDPGQGLRLIYYSQIVNDFQKGDIAEGYSVSREKKESFPLTVTSAQKNPTAFYLCASTRTAYNQPQHFGDGTRLSIL.

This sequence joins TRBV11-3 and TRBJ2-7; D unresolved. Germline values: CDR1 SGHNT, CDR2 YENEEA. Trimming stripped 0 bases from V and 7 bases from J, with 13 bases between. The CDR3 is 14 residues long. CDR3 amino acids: CASSLDRGAKEQYF. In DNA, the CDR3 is TGTGCCAGCAGCTTAGATCGTGGAGCGAAGGAGCAGTACTTC.

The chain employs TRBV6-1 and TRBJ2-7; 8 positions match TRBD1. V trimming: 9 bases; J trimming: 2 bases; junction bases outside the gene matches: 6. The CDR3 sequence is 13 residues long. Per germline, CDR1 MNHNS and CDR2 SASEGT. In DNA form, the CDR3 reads TGTGCCAGTAACAGGGGGATTCCCTACGAGCAGTACTTC. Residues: CASNRGIPYEQYF.

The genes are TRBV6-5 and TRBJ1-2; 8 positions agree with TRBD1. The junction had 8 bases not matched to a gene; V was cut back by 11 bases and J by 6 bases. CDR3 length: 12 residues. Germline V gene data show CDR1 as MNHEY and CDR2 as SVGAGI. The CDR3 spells CAVTQGADGYTF. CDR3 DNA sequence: TGTGCCGTAACGCAGGGGGCAGATGGCTACACCTTC.

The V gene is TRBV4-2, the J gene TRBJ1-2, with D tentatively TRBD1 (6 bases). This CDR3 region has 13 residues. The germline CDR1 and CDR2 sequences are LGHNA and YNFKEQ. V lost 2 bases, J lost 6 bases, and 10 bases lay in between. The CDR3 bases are TGTGCCAGCAGCCAACAGGGGAGTAATGGCTACACCTTC. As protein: CASSQQGSNGYTF.